The subject of this entry is one TCR beta chain. Germline V gives CDR1 ENHRY, CDR2 SYGVKD. The CDR3 contains 14 residues. With 6 bases removed from V and 1 base from J, the gap between germline ends came to 12 bases. Authors' methods: Amplifying reference gene primers gave estimates of nucleated cell counts. TCRdb keeps only in-frame clones here, not all; method: immunoSEQ multiplex PCR. V, J and clone size are those of that table, while D and trimming were read from the DNA. Found here are about 230,000 clones, 83% of them singletons; the top ten hold 2.5% to 3%. This record belongs to a study of blood T cell repertoires in COVID-19. As for the study in general: The United States, Italy and Spain were the sources of the acute and convalescent COVID-19 samples. T cells, B-cell-depleted T cells, or PBMCs provided the cDNA or gDNA that served as material.

This receptor was identified in a woman aged 65 to 85 with active or convalescent COVID-19. The J gene is TRBJ1-1, the V gene TRBV10-3; D is possibly TRBD1 (6 bases). Sequences were obtained from peripheral blood. CDR3 DNA: TGTGCCATCAGACAGGGAGCTTCGAACACTGAAGCTTTCTTT. This sequence encodes CAIRQGASNTEAFF.